The TCR beta chain described here comes from a study of OX40 agonist ivuxolimab in advanced cancers. Germline CDR1 PRHDT, CDR2 FYEKMQ (reference sequence). The trim removed 4 bases at V and 3 bases at J, leaving 0 bases unmatched. This CDR3 has 14 amino acids. Assay: immunoSEQ multiplex PCR; the TCRdb copy retains only in-frame clones and omits some. The data hold about 8,300 clones, with over 70% observed a single time. The sequence came from an adult with an advanced solid tumor such as melanoma, head and neck, liver or kidney cancer. This rearrangement joins TRBV13 to TRBJ2-3, with 11 positions matching TRBD2. This specimen was CD4+ or CD8+ T cells sorted from blood, taken in a trial of the OX40 agonist ivuxolimab. The CDR3 is CASSSSGGTDTQYF. CDR3 in DNA: TGTGCCAGCAGCTCTAGCGGGGGGACAGATACGCAGTATTTT. Full variable domain (rest looked up from reference TRBV13 and TRBJ2-3): AAGVIQSPRHLIKEKRETATLKCYPIPRHDTVYWYQQGPGQDPQFLISFYEKMQSDKGSIPDRFSAQQFSDYHSELNMSSLELGDSALYFCASSSSGGTDTQYFGPGTRLTVL.